This is a list of T cell receptor beta chains from one sample in a study of T cells in localized non-small cell lung cancer. The method was immunoSEQ multiplex PCR; TCRdb's version includes in-frame clones alone and lacks a portion of them. The sample lists roughly 35,000 clones; approximately 88% were seen once. The sequences come from peripheral blood, collected before any cancer treatment. Every receptor here comes from a woman between 35 and 75 years old with stage I lung adenocarcinoma. CDR3s include the opening cysteine and the closing phenylalanine or tryptophan. The order of the fields is V gene, CDR3 protein.

>TRBV30
CAWSPIGTDRANVLTF
>TRBV9
CASSVGSVYNEQFF
>TRBV6-5
CASSYTREGGEKLFF
>TRBV19
CASRRGSEPDTQYF
>TRBV19
CASSIIGPRNNEQFF
>TRBV29-1
CSVGGEETQYF
>TRBV27
CASSHDWTGSTDTQYF
>TRBV27
CASRTGGVNEQYF
>TRBV5-6
CASSLALTFSYNEQFF
>TRBV19
CASSIGASGRRDEQFF
>TRBV18
CASSPPSGGPSYNEQFF
>TRBV7-9
CASSLVEGSPAEAFF
>TRBV27
CASSHLGLAGDSSEQFF
>TRBV5-4
CASSPGTSGTYEQYF
>TRBV5-4
CASSDGGNEQFF